The clone carrying this TCR beta chain has more than one count but fewer than ten. Its antigen is unknown. The data stem from a study of response to subunit inactivated influenza vaccine. Findings and caveats of the study: The authors proposed limited new T cell recruitment per seasonal influenza vaccination.

From the RT-PCR reads, TCRdb called clonotypes with MiXCR, one entry per CDR3 protein. The sample has around 580,000 distinct CDR3 sequences, 12% seen once; the top ten hold roughly a tenth. The CDR3 has 15 residues. The germline V gene has CDR1 SGHDT and CDR2 YYEEEE. J lost 3 bases, V lost 4 bases, and 6 bases had no gene match. The gene calls are TRBV5-6 and TRBJ2-7, with 11 bases that match TRBD2. The sample consisted of PBMCs from blood, taken on the day of vaccination. This receptor was taken from a man aged 45-65 years who received an inactivated influenza vaccine. CDR3 residues: CASSRGLADFYEQYF. Written as DNA, the CDR3 is TGTGCCAGCAGCAGGGGACTAGCGGATTTCTACGAGCAGTACTTC.